A single sample is the source of the 20 T cell receptor beta chains below, sequenced in a study of blood T cell repertoires in COVID-19. The table came from immunoSEQ multiplex PCR; TCRdb's copy has only in-frame clones and leaves some out. Found here are about 270,000 clones, roughly nine tenths of them singletons; the top ten hold approximately 12%. What was sequenced was peripheral blood. These receptors originate from a woman in her twenties or thirties with COVID-19, enrolled during active disease.

This clone was found once. This chain uses TRBV3-1 (or the pseudogene TRBV3-2) with TRBJ1-4, with D possibly being TRBD1 (6 bases). The germline gives CDR1 LGHDT, CDR2 YNNKEL (reference sequence). Trimming took off 1 base at V and 0 bases at J, with 15 bases between the two ends. The CDR3 sequence is 18 residues long. CDR3 DNA sequence: TGTGCCAGCAGCCAAGGACAGGTCCTAACCGCAACTAATGAAAAACTGTTTTTT. It encodes CASSQGQVLTATNEKLFF.

The chain links TRBV10-3 to TRBJ1-5, with D possibly TRBD1 on 5 matching bases. The CDR3 has 13 residues. Trimming pared 10 bases from V and 5 bases from J, leaving 15 bases between. Germline loops: CDR1 ENHRY, CDR2 SYGVKD. The CDR3: CATSDPGHQPQHF. DNA for the CDR3: TGTGCCACCTCCGACCCAGGGCATCAGCCCCAGCATTTT.

The chain couples TRBV7-2 to TRBJ2-1; tentative D call: TRBD2 (5 bases). The CDR3 is 15 amino acids. V gave up 3 bases and J gave up 3 bases, with 12 bases separating them. The germline gives CDR1 SGHTA, CDR2 FQGNSA. The CDR3 region has the DNA TGTGCCAGCAGCTTTGTGAGCGGCCTCTACAATGAGCAGTTCTTC. As protein: CASSFVSGLYNEQFF. The complete variable domain, with remaining parts taken from reference TRBV7-2 and TRBJ2-1, reads GAGVSQSPSNKVTEKGKDVELRCDPISGHTALYWYRQSLGQGLEFLIYFQGNSAPDKSGLPSDRFSAERTGGSVSTLTIQRTQQEDSAVYLCASSFVSGLYNEQFFGPGTRLTVL.

V is TRBV6-5 and J is TRBJ1-2; TRBD1 matches 7 bases. The CDR3 has 14 amino acids. CDR1 and CDR2 (germline): MNHEY, SVGAGI. V trimming: 7 bases; J trimming: 2 bases; junction bases outside the gene matches: 7. Here the CDR3 DNA reads TGTGCCAGCATGCTCGACAGGGCCAACTATGGCTACACCTTC. Translating gives CASMLDRANYGYTF.

This clone has more than one count but fewer than ten. The chain combines TRBV5-8 with TRBJ2-5; possibly TRBD1 for D (6 bases). Germline CDR1 and CDR2: SGHTS and YDEGEE. This CDR3 contains 15 residues. Trimming pared 4 bases from V and 5 bases from J, leaving 18 bases between. Written as DNA, the CDR3 is TGTGCCAGCAGCCCAGGAAGGGACCAGGGGGAGACCCAGTACTTC. Its protein product is CASSPGRDQGETQYF.

J is TRBJ1-1 and V is TRBV5-8; TRBD1 agrees at 7 bases. The CDR3 totals 15 residues. Germline values: CDR1 SGHTS, CDR2 YDEGEE. V shed 1 base and J 3 bases; nucleotides not matched to a gene: 6. CDR3 nucleotides: TGTGCCAGCAGCTTGACAGGGGCGGGATACACTGAAGCTTTCTTT. It specifies CASSLTGAGYTEAFF.

CDR3 DNA sequence: TGTGCCAGCAGCCAGGAGGCCGGGAGGAAAGGTGAAGCTTTCTTT. This encodes CASSQEAGRKGEAFF. The V gene is TRBV3-1 (or the pseudogene TRBV3-2), the J gene TRBJ1-1; D not certain. There are 15 residues in the CDR3. Trimming cost V 3 bases and J 7 bases, with 18 bases left between them. CDR1 and CDR2 from the germline V gene are LGHDT and YNNKEL (reference sequence).

V usage is TRBV18 and J usage is TRBJ1-5; D gene ambiguous. The CDR3 runs to 14 residues. The ends were cut back, 2 bases at V and 4 bases at J, with 9 bases in the middle. Germline V CDR1 and CDR2: KGHSH, LQKENI. The DNA for the CDR3 is TGTGCCAGCTCACCATCCGGTGATAATCAGCCCCAGCATTTT. Translated, it gives CASSPSGDNQPQHF. The variable domain in full, completed from reference TRBV18 and TRBJ1-5, reads NAGVMQNPRHLVRRRGQEARLRCSPMKGHSHVYWYRQLPEEGLKFMVYLQKENIIDESGMPKERFSAEFPKEGPSILRIQQVVRGDSAAYFCASSPSGDNQPQHFGDGTRLSIL.

The chain employs TRBV5-1 and TRBJ1-2; no clear D gene. The CDR3 totals 15 residues. Germline V gene data show CDR1 as SGHRS and CDR2 as YFSETQ. V gave up 0 bases and J gave up 0 bases, with 9 bases separating them. The CDR3 nucleotides read TGCGCCAGCAGCTTGGGAGTGGTCGCTAACTATGGCTACACCTTC. Translating gives CASSLGVVANYGYTF.

The V and J genes are TRBV7-2 and TRBJ1-2; a possible D gene is TRBD1 (6 bases). Trimming cost V 6 bases and J 8 bases, with 22 bases left between them. CDR3 length equals 15 residues. Germline CDR1 and CDR2: SGHTA and FQGNSA. Here the CDR3 reads CASRELGGGALGYTF. CDR3 nucleotide sequence: TGTGCCAGCAGGGAACTGGGCGGGGGCGCGTTAGGCTACACCTTC. The variable domain in full, completed from reference TRBV7-2 and TRBJ1-2, reads GAGVSQSPSNKVTEKGKDVELRCDPISGHTALYWYRQSLGQGLEFLIYFQGNSAPDKSGLPSDRFSAERTGGSVSTLTIQRTQQEDSAVYLCASRELGGGALGYTFGSGTRLTVV.

The CDR3 DNA sequence: TGTGCCAGCAGCTTGTTCCAGGGGATCATTCAGCCCCAGCATTTT. It encodes CASSLFQGIIQPQHF. This chain joins TRBV5-6 and TRBJ1-5; D is perhaps TRBD1 (6 bases). Trimming took 1 base from V and 6 from J, leaving 14 bases between them. CDR1 is SGHDT and CDR2 is YYEEEE in the germline V gene. The CDR3 has 15 residues.

The CDR3 sequence: CASSRAGTSQETQYF. The CDR3, as DNA: TGCGCCAGCAGCCGCGCCGGGACTAGCCAAGAGACCCAGTACTTC. J is TRBJ2-5 and V is TRBV4-1, with 8 positions matching TRBD2. The CDR3 is 15 residues long. V shed 4 bases and J 1 base; nucleotides not matched to a gene: 5. Germline V gene sequence: CDR1 MGHRA, CDR2 YSYEKL.

The chain employs TRBV2 and TRBJ1-6; D might be TRBD1 (5 bases). This CDR3 region has 11 residues. V shed 9 bases and J shed 8 bases, with 8 bases lying between them. CDR1 and CDR2 (germline): SNHLY, FYNNEI. CDR3 residues: CARGGDSPLHF. CDR3 bases: TGTGCCAGGGGGGGTGATTCACCCCTCCACTTT.

The V gene is TRBV10-1, the J gene TRBJ1-1; possibly TRBD1 for D (5 bases). Germline CDR1 WNHNN, CDR2 SYGVQD (reference sequence). This CDR3 comprises 14 residues. V shed 0 bases and J shed 4 bases, with 9 bases lying between them. The CDR3 nucleotides are TGCGCCAGCAGTGAGTCGGGGGGGATCACTGAAGCTTTCTTT. Translated, it gives CASSESGGITEAFF.

CDR3 amino acids: CASSLGAGGGEQFF. The CDR3 bases are TGTGCCAGCAGCTTGGGGGCCGGCGGGGGTGAGCAGTTCTTC. The J gene is TRBJ2-1, the V gene TRBV5-4; TRBD2 matches 7 bases. Per the germline V gene, CDR1 is SGHNT and CDR2 is YYREEE (reference sequence). The length of the CDR3 is 14 residues. Trimming cost V 0 bases and J 9 bases; bases outside gene matches: 6.

The chain recombines TRBV6-5 with TRBJ2-1, with D uncertain. The V end was cut by 6 bases, the J end by 14 bases, with 14 bases between. The germline V gene has CDR1 MNHEY and CDR2 SVGAGI. This CDR3 region has 11 residues. DNA for the CDR3: TGTGCCAGCAGCCGCCGCGGTAAAGAGTTCTTC. Encoded protein: CASSRRGKEFF.

The chain couples TRBV3-1 (or the pseudogene TRBV3-2) to TRBJ2-7; TRBD1 agrees at 8 bases. The CDR3 covers 13 residues. CDR1 is LGHDT and CDR2 is YNNKEL in the germline V gene (reference sequence). After removal of 5 bases from V and 3 bases from J, the junction contained 3 bases not matched to a gene. Here the CDR3 reads CASSLTGDYEQYF. CDR3 bases: TGTGCCAGCAGCTTGACAGGGGACTACGAGCAGTACTTC.

The rearrangement joins TRBV19 to TRBJ2-6, with 10 bases identical to TRBD2. This CDR3 has 18 amino acids. The junction had 7 bases not matched to a gene; V was cut back by 1 base and J by 4 bases. CDR1 and CDR2 (germline): LNHDA, SQIVND (reference sequence). CDR3 sequence (DNA): TGTGCCAGTAGTATAGGCAGCGGGGGGGCCACCGGGGCCAACGTCCTGACTTTC. Translating gives CASSIGSGGATGANVLTF. Full variable domain (remainder filled in from reference TRBV19 and TRBJ2-6): DGGITQSPKYLFRKEGQNVTLSCEQNLNHDAMYWYRQDPGQGLRLIYYSQIVNDFQKGDIAEGYSVSREKKESFPLTVTSAQKNPTAFYLCASSIGSGGATGANVLTFGAGSRLTVL.

The gene calls are TRBV5-1 and TRBJ1-4; 8 bases are shared with TRBD1. J gave up 8 bases and V 2 bases, and 5 bases lay outside the gene matches. Per the germline V gene, CDR1 is SGHRS and CDR2 is YFSETQ. This CDR3 has 14 residues. The CDR3 nucleotides are TGCGCCAGCAGCTTAGGACAGGGAGGAGAAAAACTGTTTTTT. Its protein product is CASSLGQGGEKLFF.

The chain has TRBV5-4 and TRBJ2-4, with D perhaps TRBD1 (6 bases). CDR1 SGHNT and CDR2 YYREEE come from the germline V gene (reference sequence). The CDR3 is 15 residues long. V lost 4 bases and J 0 bases, leaving 11 bases between the germline ends. The CDR3 loop reads CASSGDIIAKNIQYF. The CDR3 DNA reads as TGTGCCAGCAGCGGGGACATAATAGCCAAAAACATTCAGTACTTC. The full variable domain, its missing parts supplied by reference TRBV5-4 and TRBJ2-4, is ETGVTQSPTHLIKTRGQQVTLRCSSQSGHNTVSWYQQALGQGPQFIFQYYREEENGRGNFPPRFSGLQFPNYSSELNVNALELDDSALYLCASSGDIIAKNIQYFGAGTRLSVL.